The sample holds a few counts of the clone carrying this T cell receptor (beta chain). Its antigen is unknown. The V gene end was trimmed by 4 bases and the J gene end by 7 bases; junction bases not matched to a gene: 19. This CDR3 is built from 18 residues. In germline, CDR1 is LGHDT, CDR2 YNNKEL (reference sequence). The sample originates from a study of T cells in Graves' hyperthyroidism and ophthalmopathy. Study-wide findings and caveats: Ophthalmopathy was predicted by the model a median of roughly 6.6 months ahead of onset. Clonotypes that were expanded in thyroid above 0.001 mostly appeared in blood too.

Over 18 months, lack of ophthalmopathy progression marked Graves' hyperthyroidism as stable. Every diagnosis used clinical symptoms, serum thyroxine and TRAb, thyroid ultrasound and orbital computed tomography. Researchers took RNA transcripts and amplified the TCR beta CDR3 regions from them. Initially, a first-round RT-PCR of the TCR CDR3 employed the HTBI primer set. TCRdb used MiXCR to reprocess the multiplex PCR reads, holding one entry per CDR3 protein. The sample yields about 720,000 distinct CDR3 sequences, 16% seen once. The chain combines TRBV3-1 with TRBJ2-1; TRBD1 agrees at 7 bases. This clonotype originated in a man between 18 and 35 years old with Graves' hyperthyroidism. Sequencing was done on a sample of blood. This CDR3 reads CASSPRLQGPTFWNEQFF. CDR3 bases: TGTGCCAGCAGCCCAAGATTACAGGGGCCCACCTTTTGGAATGAGCAGTTCTTC.